This T cell receptor (beta chain) stems from a study of CD8 T cells in ankylosing spondylitis. TCRdb called the 5' RACE reads again in MiXCR, with one record for every CDR3 protein. The sample consists of 200,000 or so distinct CDR3 sequences, roughly 18% of them appearing once. Note on this clonotype: What it binds is unknown.

This CDR3 is built from 13 residues. The V end lost 7 bases, the J end lost 1 base, and 10 bases lay between the germline ends. Germline-derived CDR1 and CDR2 are MDHEN and SYDVKM. Study outcomes and limitations: Fewer than ten highly homologous variants made up a TCR beta motif that seemed to typify ankylosing spondylitis blood. Several of the motif variants were reported before in synovial fluid and blood from reactive arthritis. From matched ankylosing spondylitis synovial fluid, disease-linked clones were reportedly recovered at significantly enriched levels.

This clonotype was sampled from a male donor under 35 with ankylosing spondylitis or in good health (not recorded which). The sample taken for sequencing was blood, either unsorted or a sorted T cell fraction (not recorded which). The chain joins TRBV28 to TRBJ1-1, with a tentative D call TRBD1 (6 bases). The CDR3 region has the DNA TGTGCCAGCAATATGGACAGGAACACTGAAGCTTTCTTT. Translation: CASNMDRNTEAFF.